This T cell receptor (beta chain) was documented in a study of regulatory T cells in long-lasting Graves disease (dated by TCRdb to about 2021). Background on the whole study: Persistent Graves' disease was defined as antithyroid drug treatment for over 5 years with persistently positive TSH receptor autoantibodies. Persistent Graves' disease patients were compared with newly diagnosed Graves' disease patients by peripheral blood TCR sequencing and RNA sequencing. The study took place in China and was registered as a clinical trial. TCR sequencing covered around 13 persistent and around 20 newly diagnosed Graves' disease patients, about 35 samples in total. In the clinical cohort, patients with persistent Graves' disease had used antithyroid drugs for an average of roughly 10 years. Broad study findings and their caveats: The study examined only peripheral blood because the primary lesion, thyroid tissue, could not be accessed. More public clonotypes were shared among persistent patients (around 2,600) than among newly diagnosed patients (roughly 1,000). Sequencing and analysis were restricted to the TCR beta chain. Compared with newly diagnosed patients, patients with persistent Graves' disease had lower TCR Shannon entropy and fewer highly expanded clones, which suggests clonal expansion. TRBV28, TRBJ1-2 and TRBJ2-5 were preferentially used in persistent disease, while TRBV20-1 and TRBJ2-1 were favored in newly diagnosed disease. As a limitation, the authors acknowledged that the small sample size may reduce accuracy.

This clonotype was observed a handful of times. The antigen it binds to is not known. No base quality information exists; no much larger clone differs at one position. The protocol used for the library was multiplex PCR. The sequencer was an Illumina HiSeq 4000. TCR beta libraries were built with iRepertoire HTBI primers and Arm-PCR amplification of CDR3 regions. Before sequencing, the PCR products underwent gel purification. The authors processed their data as follows. A total of roughly 58 TRBV and under 15 TRBJ segments were identified across samples and were used for gene usage analysis of CDR3 amino acid clonotypes. Filtered high-quality paired reads were merged into contigs using COPE and FqMerger. BLAST was used to align contigs to IMGT TRBV, TRBD and TRBJ reference genes, and CDR3 was defined according to IMGT. Highly expanded clones were defined as clonotypes with a frequency above 0.1%. Shannon entropy served as the measure of repertoire diversity, while the Gini coefficient captured V-J evenness. Clonotypes shared by more than one individual were considered public. TCRdb trimmed the raw reads at Q25, called clones with MiXCR and kept productive beta chains. Identical CDR3 protein sequences are pooled into one entry, listed with their most common genes and DNA. Here the V and J calls rest on TCRdb's processing, not on the authors' analysis. This sample holds 300,000 to 500,000 distinct CDR3 sequences; less than 25% were observed only once. Of the sample, more than 20% is held by the ten largest clones.

Per the publication, the time point label means: persistent/refractory GD, antithyroid drugs over 5 years with positive TRAb. RNA was extracted from PBMCs in TRIzol for both TCR sequencing and RNA sequencing. Graves' disease was diagnosed according to American Thyroid Association guidelines. The patients came from an endocrinology department in Xi'an, China. Each patient gave roughly 10 milliliters of peripheral blood, collected in an EDTA anticoagulant tube. Ficoll Paque Plus density gradient separation was used to isolate PBMCs, and no additional T cell sorting was done. An Agilent 2100 Bioanalyzer and agarose gel were used to assess RNA quality, and a NanoDrop 2000 was used to measure RNA concentration. The CDR3 measures 14 amino acids from cysteine to phenylalanine. Only the CDR3 DNA is retained, 42 bases long and in frame from the first base. V drops 0 bases and J drops 3 bases, leaving 8 bases in between. From a lookup of the germline V gene, CDR1 and CDR2 are MNHEY and SVGEGT.

The rearranged segments are TRBV6-2 or TRBV6-3 and TRBJ1-1; no D gene can be assigned with confidence. Sequenced material: peripheral blood mononuclear cells (PBMCs), taken when the disease was refractory, from a patient treated with antithyroid drugs. This clonotype was sampled from a female donor with Graves disease. The DNA sequence is given as TGTGCCAGCAGTTACTCGTTCGTCGACACTGAAGCTTTCTTT. Translation gives CASSYSFVDTEAFF.